This T cell receptor beta chain was recovered during a study of beta chain features in type 1 diabetes. Concerning this clone itself: Its cognate antigen is unknown.

Whole-study findings and limits: The similarity of naive, central memory and Treg TCRB repertoires appeared greater among patients than among healthy donors.

The trim removed 2 bases at V and 0 bases at J, leaving 5 bases unmatched. This CDR3 comprises 16 residues. CDR1 is KGHSH and CDR2 is LQKENI in the germline V gene. Reverse transcribing all isolated RNA meant expressed TCRB transcripts were sequenced. Assay used: immunoSEQ multiplex PCR; TCRdb lists only in-frame clones, some missing. Among about 360,000 clones listed, around an eighth were seen once. The TCR was taken from a man aged 18 to 30 in good health. This chain links TRBV18 with TRBJ2-3; 7 nucleotides agree with TRBD2. Input material: naive CD4+ T cells from blood. CDR3 in amino acids: CASSPGKGLSTDTQYF. CDR3 bases: TGTGCCAGCTCACCAGGGAAGGGACTAAGCACAGATACGCAGTATTTT. The variable domain in full, completed from reference TRBV18 and TRBJ2-3, reads NAGVMQNPRHLVRRRGQEARLRCSPMKGHSHVYWYRQLPEEGLKFMVYLQKENIIDESGMPKERFSAEFPKEGPSILRIQQVVRGDSAAYFCASSPGKGLSTDTQYFGPGTRLTVL.